These T cell receptor beta chains were read from a single sample in a study of shared clonotypes between healthy human individuals. Here immunoSEQ multiplex PCR was the method, and the copy in TCRdb shows in-frame clones only, minus some. The sample records about 480,000 clones, over 60% being singletons. The sequencing input was PBMCs. These receptors all come from a woman between 40 and 50 years old in good health. Some clones in this sample may be carry-over from other donors' samples. CDR3s include the opening cysteine and the closing phenylalanine or tryptophan. The D gene is left open where the match is weak. Clone size is given for some rows only: seen once, a few or many times, or a class if the clone is expanded.

v_call,clone_size,j_call,d_call,cdr3_aa,cdr3_nt
TRBV18,many,TRBJ2-1,TRBD2,CASSPPEAGYNEQFF,TGTGCCAGCTCACCACCGGAAGCGGGGTACAATGAGCAGTTCTTC
TRBV6-6,.,TRBJ1-5,.,CASMWGKQPQHF,TGTGCCAGCATGTGGGGAAAACAGCCCCAGCATTTT
TRBV6-5,.,TRBJ2-1,.,CASSYSGGALYNEQFF,TGTGCCAGCAGTTACTCCGGCGGAGCATTATACAATGAGCAGTTCTTC
TRBV6-4,few,TRBJ2-1,.,CASSDWAGHNEQFF,TGTGCCAGCAGTGACTGGGCAGGGCACAATGAGCAGTTCTTC
TRBV28,.,TRBJ2-3,.,CASSLADTQYF,TGTGCCAGCAGTTTGGCAGATACGCAGTATTTT
TRBV7-2,.,TRBJ2-7,TRBD2,CASSERGQSSYEQYF,TGTGCCAGCAGCGAGCGGGGCCAAAGCTCCTACGAGCAGTACTTC
TRBV12-5,.,TRBJ2-1,TRBD1,CASAPQGARNNEQFF,TGTGCTAGTGCTCCGCAGGGGGCCAGAAACAATGAGCAGTTCTTC
TRBV7-2,once,TRBJ2-7,.,CASSSPGGDLNEQYF,TGTGCCAGCAGCTCCCCCGGGGGAGACCTGAACGAGCAGTACTTC
TRBV9,.,TRBJ1-2,.,CASSVDRWIPGGYTF,TGTGCCAGCAGCGTAGATCGGTGGATCCCCGGCGGCTACACCTTC
TRBV28,.,TRBJ1-3,.,CASSPLGAEGNTIYF,TGTGCCAGCAGCCCCCTAGGGGCGGAGGGAAACACCATATATTTT
TRBV28,.,TRBJ1-2,.,CASSSGGTNYGYTF,TGTGCCAGCAGTTCGGGAGGGACCAACTATGGCTACACCTTC
TRBV30,.,TRBJ2-7,.,CAWGQTPYEQYF,TGTGCCTGGGGGCAGACTCCCTACGAGCAGTACTTC
TRBV6-1,once,TRBJ2-5,TRBD1,CASSGPYRGPETQYF,TGTGCCAGCAGTGGACCTTACAGGGGGCCGGAGACCCAGTACTTC
TRBV6-1,.,TRBJ2-4,TRBD2,CATRGGAAKNIQYF,TGTGCCACGCGGGGGGGGGCGGCCAAAAACATTCAGTACTTC
TRBV18,once,TRBJ2-6,.,CASSPNFSGANVLTF,TGTGCCAGCTCACCAAATTTCTCTGGGGCCAACGTCCTGACTTTC
TRBV5-4,.,TRBJ2-7,TRBD2,CASSLHHGRAVREQYF,TGTGCCAGCAGCTTGCACCACGGGAGGGCCGTAAGAGAGCAGTACTTC
TRBV10-1,.,TRBJ2-7,TRBD2,CASGEGYF,TGCGCCAGCGGGGAGGGGTACTTC
TRBV7-3,.,TRBJ2-2,.,CASSGGIAGELFF,TGTGCCAGCAGTGGAGGGATCGCCGGGGAGCTGTTTTTT
TRBV5-5,.,TRBJ2-7,TRBD2,CASGPVGLADYEQYF,TGTGCCAGCGGACCTGTGGGACTAGCGGATTACGAGCAGTACTTC
TRBV7-9,.,TRBJ2-7,TRBD2,CASRGGLADSYEQYF,TGTGCCAGCAGGGGGGGACTAGCGGACTCCTACGAGCAGTACTTC
TRBV28,few,TRBJ1-4,.,CASRGGYGEKLFF,TGTGCCAGCAGGGGGGGGTACGGTGAAAAACTGTTTTTT
TRBV27,.,TRBJ2-7,.,CASSFVGPYEQYF,TGTGCCAGCAGTTTTGTGGGCCCCTACGAGCAGTACTTC
TRBV15,once,TRBJ2-3,.,CATSKGQGTQYF,TGTGCCACCAGCAAAGGCCAGGGTACGCAGTATTTT
TRBV6-5,few,TRBJ2-7,TRBD1,CATSRDRTYEQYF,TGTGCCACCTCCCGGGACAGGACCTACGAGCAGTACTTC
TRBV2,.,TRBJ2-5,.,CASKYQETQYF,TGTGCCAGCAAGTACCAAGAGACCCAGTACTTC
TRBV28,once,TRBJ2-7,.,CASRRRDPYEQYF,TGTGCCAGCAGGCGCCGGGACCCTTACGAGCAGTACTTC
TRBV15,.,TRBJ2-7,TRBD1,CATSPLDRGYYEQYF,TGTGCCACCAGCCCACTTGACAGGGGTTACTACGAGCAGTACTTC
TRBV5-1,.,TRBJ2-2,.,CASSSSNTGELFF,TGCGCCAGCAGCTCCTCGAACACCGGGGAGCTGTTTTTT
TRBV5-4,.,TRBJ2-5,TRBD1,CASSMGQGAWETQYF,TGTGCCAGCAGCATGGGACAGGGGGCTTGGGAGACCCAGTACTTC
TRBV7-2,.,TRBJ2-5,TRBD2,CASSDAAGTSGRGTQYF,TGTGCCAGCAGCGACGCCGCTGGGACTAGCGGGCGTGGGACCCAGTACTTC
TRBV7-2,.,TRBJ2-3,.,CASSYGRFSTDTQYF,TGTGCCAGCAGCTACGGACGGTTTAGCACAGATACGCAGTATTTT
TRBV30,many,TRBJ1-3,TRBD1,CALDRASGNTIYF,TGTGCCTTAGACAGGGCCTCTGGAAACACCATATATTTT
TRBV15,.,TRBJ2-3,.,CATSRDPSTDTQYF,TGTGCCACCAGCAGAGACCCAAGCACAGATACGCAGTATTTT
TRBV7-2,.,TRBJ2-7,TRBD2,CASSPLAGEVSKQYF,TGTGCCAGCAGCCCACTAGCGGGAGAGGTTAGCAAGCAGTACTTC
TRBV30,.,TRBJ2-6,TRBD2,CALDGLAGAGANVLTF,TGTGCCCTGGACGGCTTGGCGGGGGCTGGGGCCAACGTCCTGACTTTC
TRBV5-4,.,TRBJ1-1,.,CASSFPGGNTEAFF,TGTGCCAGCAGCTTCCCCGGGGGCAACACTGAAGCTTTCTTT
TRBV27,.,TRBJ2-1,.,CASSLFVGVRNEQFF,TGTGCCAGCAGTTTATTTGTGGGAGTAAGGAATGAGCAGTTCTTC
TRBV6-5,.,TRBJ2-7,.,CAARGGGPYEQYF,TGTGCCGCCCGAGGGGGGGGGCCCTACGAGCAGTACTTC
TRBV7-9,.,TRBJ2-7,.,CASSLTGVEQYF,TGTGCCAGCAGCTTAACTGGGGTCGAGCAGTACTTC
TRBV28,.,TRBJ2-2,TRBD2,CASSFSVALRGGELFF,TGTGCCAGCAGTTTCTCTGTGGCTTTGCGGGGGGGGGAGCTGTTTTTT
TRBV10-2,.,TRBJ2-7,TRBD2,CASRLAGVYEQYF,TGCGCCAGTAGACTAGCAGGAGTTTACGAGCAGTACTTC
TRBV27,.,TRBJ2-1,.,CASSPGLTLGEQFF,TGTGCCAGCAGTCCCGGACTTACCCTTGGTGAGCAGTTCTTC
TRBV15,.,TRBJ2-7,.,CATSRRIGVEGYEQYF,TGTGCCACCAGCAGGAGGATCGGCGTTGAGGGGTACGAGCAGTACTTC
TRBV2,few,TRBJ1-1,.,CASSLTVEAFF,TGTGCCAGCAGCTTGACAGTAGAAGCTTTCTTT
TRBV13,once,TRBJ1-1,.,CASSLGPRSALGTEAFF,TGTGCCAGCAGCTTAGGCCCTCGGTCCGCCCTTGGGACTGAAGCTTTCTTT
TRBV29-1,.,TRBJ1-2,.,CTVGGANYGYTF,TGCACCGTGGGGGGGGCAAACTATGGCTACACCTTC
TRBV29-1,.,TRBJ2-3,TRBD1,CSVEGIEGRGRITDTQYF,TGCAGCGTTGAAGGTATTGAAGGCAGGGGGCGAATAACAGATACGCAGTATTTT
TRBV29-1,.,TRBJ2-3,.,CSVLRATGRTDTQYF,TGCAGCGTGCTTAGAGCCACAGGGAGGACAGATACGCAGTATTTT
TRBV19,.,TRBJ2-1,TRBD2,CATKAASGSSEQFF,TGTGCCACCAAGGCGGCTAGCGGGAGTTCTGAGCAGTTCTTC
TRBV7-9,.,TRBJ1-5,.,CASSLGTWSNQPQHF,TGTGCCAGCAGCTTGGGGACCTGGAGCAATCAGCCCCAGCATTTT
TRBV4-3,.,TRBJ2-3,.,CASSRGSSSTRGTQYF,TGCGCCAGCAGCCGAGGCTCTTCGAGCACACGGGGTACGCAGTATTTT
TRBV27,.,TRBJ2-5,.,CASSLIAEETQYF,TGTGCCAGCAGTTTAATAGCGGAAGAGACCCAGTACTTC
TRBV7-6,.,TRBJ1-2,TRBD1,CASSLVGQGFSGYTF,TGTGCCAGCAGCTTGGTGGGACAGGGCTTTAGTGGCTACACCTTC
TRBV27,once,TRBJ2-7,TRBD2,CASSVLAGHYEQYF,TGTGCCAGCAGCGTACTAGCGGGACACTACGAGCAGTACTTC
TRBV2,.,TRBJ2-5,.,CASKAPRETQYF,TGTGCCAGCAAGGCGCCCCGAGAGACCCAGTACTTC
TRBV30,.,TRBJ2-1,.,CAWSVKIGQFF,TGTGCCTGGAGTGTAAAAATTGGGCAGTTCTTC
TRBV30,.,TRBJ2-1,TRBD2,CAWSSGLAGTQQFF,TGTGCCTGGAGTAGCGGACTAGCGGGGACTCAGCAGTTCTTC
TRBV5-1,.,TRBJ2-2,.,CASSFETGDTGELFF,TGCGCCAGCAGCTTTGAGACAGGCGACACCGGGGAGCTGTTTTTT
TRBV10-3,.,TRBJ2-5,TRBD2,CAISERLAGGTIGETQYF,TGTGCCATCAGTGAACGACTAGCGGGAGGTACGATAGGAGAGACCCAGTACTTC
TRBV6-5,.,TRBJ2-7,.,CASSYSLRGDEQYF,TGTGCCAGCAGTTACTCCCTACGAGGGGACGAGCAGTACTTC